This T cell receptor beta chain was obtained from a study of blood T cell repertoires in COVID-19. About the study: Researchers got acute and convalescent COVID-19 samples from the United States, Italy and Spain.

Only in-frame clones appear in the TCRdb table, and some are missing; sequencing was by immunoSEQ multiplex PCR. The sample shows 130,000 to 150,000 clones, 75% to 85% of them seen only once. The CDR3 runs 16 residues. Looked up from germline, CDR1 is SGDLS and CDR2 is YYNGEE. Trimming took off 0 bases at V and 7 bases at J, with 19 bases between the two ends. This clonotype was obtained from a woman aged 45 to 65 with acute or convalescent COVID-19. This rearrangement joins TRBV9 to TRBJ1-1; D perhaps matches TRBD1 (5 bases). The material sequenced was peripheral blood. DNA of the CDR3: TGTGCCAGCAGCGTAGGGGCCATCGACAGCCCCGGTGAAGCTTTCTTT. Amino acids: CASSVGAIDSPGEAFF.